This T cell receptor (beta chain) emerged from a study of identical twins (dated by TCRdb to about 2016). Background for the entire study: TCR alpha and beta repertoires from monozygotic twins, unrelated adults of various ages and cord blood were deep-sequenced to test whether fetal clonotypes persist. Replicate twin experiments were performed at different times using different library preparation protocols to rule out contamination.

The CDR3 has 16 amino acids, counting the end cysteine and phenylalanine. Kept here is only the CDR3 DNA, which spans 48 bases and is read in frame from base 1. From a lookup of the germline V gene, CDR1 and CDR2 are LGHNA and YNFKEQ. V is pruned by 3 bases and J by 6 bases, leaving 8 bases of the junction without a gene match. Every donor was a healthy Caucasian. Summary of the overall study and its limitations: In monozygotic twins, out-of-frame TCR alpha sharing was systematically underestimated by recombination models, although the models agreed with sharing between unrelated individuals. Abundant cord blood beta clonotypes carried fewer insertions; young adult naive repertoires showed a weaker similar trend, while memory repertoires showed none. The excess sharing between twins in beta out-of-frame sequences was weaker because fewer shared sequences reduced the signal-to-noise ratio. Compared with coincidental sharing between unrelated individuals, an excess of low generation-probability sequences was observed among out-of-frame TCR alpha sequences shared between twins. Zero-insertion analyses could be partly confounded by invariant T cells such as MAIT and iNKT, though diverse VJ usage argued against such confounding for most clonotypes. Because the same donors could not be followed over many years, conclusions were based on cross-sectional statistical analysis.

The method behind the library was 5' RACE. For sequencing, an Illumina HiSeq 2000 was employed. Template switching introduced a universal primer binding site; the final cDNA contained a unique molecular identifier, enabling accurate counting of TCR cDNA molecules. First-strand cDNA for TCR alpha and beta chains was synthesized from specific primers in the conserved constant-segment region. To control for contamination, every cDNA library was double barcoded, receiving both a SMART-Mk sample barcode and Illumina barcodes. TruSeq adapter sequences along with Illumina sample barcodes were introduced in two successive PCR steps. Sequencing of the TCR alpha and beta cDNA libraries was done on the Illumina HiSeq platform using custom primers. Regarding the original processing steps: MiGEC processed the raw reads to extract unique molecular identifiers, while MiXCR was used to determine the CDR3 positions. For each individual, recombination models were inferred using an EM algorithm with the repgenHMM and IGoR tools. The tcR package in R was used for shared clonotype analysis, with sharing normalized by the product of cloneset sizes. Out-of-frame nonproductive sequences were analyzed to study raw recombination free of thymic and clonal selection effects. Clones were called with MiXCR by TCRdb after fastp trimmed the public reads at Q25, and only in-frame beta chains were retained. CDR3 protein sequences are deduplicated, and each keeps its most common genes and DNA. TCRdb, rather than the study authors, made the V and J calls. The sample contains roughly 1,500,000 distinct CDR3 sequences, under 35% of them found a single time. The ten largest clones add up to about 0.27% of the sample.

Notes on this clonotype: The target of this receptor is not known. Per-base qualities were not stored, and no clone one base away is much larger.

This receptor was taken from a newborn girl in good health. Sequenced material: cord blood. Recombination linked TRBV4-2 to TRBJ1-4; 9 of the junction bases match TRBD1. This receptor has the CDR3 CASSQRMGTGHEKLFF. The nucleotide sequence reads as follows: TGTGCCAGCAGCCAGCGTATGGGGACAGGGCATGAAAAACTGTTTTTT.